This T cell receptor (beta chain) was retrieved from a study of control samples from healthy donors and cancer patients (dated by TCRdb to the early 2020s). Including the terminal cysteine and phenylalanine, the CDR3 comprises 13 residues. The DNA shown is the 39-base CDR3, in frame from base 1. The germline V gene sets CDR1 to KGHSH and CDR2 to LQKENI. V sheds 6 bases and J sheds 6 bases, leaving 13 bases between their ends. Receptor amplification or capture employed the immunoSEQ multiplex PCR assay. Held by TCRdb, this immuneACCESS table contains in-frame sequences only and omits some clones. Under half of the omission traces to an unresolved V gene where checked; the cause of the rest is unknown. In all, the sample holds approximately 120,000 clones, and about nine tenths of those were seen once. The ten largest clones take up 4.4% of the sample. This clone was found once. Its specific antigen is unknown. Qualities for individual bases were not recorded, and no much larger clone is one base off.

The material sequenced was blood. The sequence is built from TRBV18 and TRBJ2-3, with TRBD2 perhaps the D gene, on 5 matching bases. The sequence was collected from a human donor in good health. The donor label of this sample is uncertain. The DNA reads TGTGCCAGCTCGCCGTTGGACTCGGATACGCAGTATTTT. This is translated as CASSPLDSDTQYF.